This T cell receptor (beta chain) comes out of a study of blood T cell repertoires in COVID-19. Study at large: Donors in the United States, Italy and Spain gave samples during acute or convalescent COVID-19. T cells, B-cell-depleted T cells, or PBMCs provided the cDNA or gDNA that served as material.

Only in-frame clones appear in the TCRdb table, and some are missing; sequencing was by immunoSEQ multiplex PCR. Of a few hundred thousand clones in the sample, roughly nine tenths were seen once. The CDR3 loop spans 15 amino acids. Germline V gives CDR1 ENHRY, CDR2 SYGVKD. J lost 5 bases, V lost 9 bases, and 10 bases had no gene match. The sample holds one count of this clone. Cohort allocation depended upon clinical history that participants reported. Two negative PCRs, clearance, or symptom resolution characterized the recovered Cohort 3 donors. The sequence was obtained from a man younger than 35 who had recovered from COVID-19. The sequenced material came from PBMCs or T cells enriched from blood (not recorded which). J is TRBJ2-2 and V is TRBV10-3, with 9 bases lining up with TRBD1. CDR3 bases: TGTGCCATTACTACCGGGACAGGGATTACCGGGGAGCTGTTTTTT. It is translated as CAITTGTGITGELFF.